The rows below give T cell receptor beta chains drawn from one sample of a study of identical twins. TCRdb fed the 5' RACE reads into MiXCR, producing one record per CDR3 protein. The sample includes about 210,000 distinct CDR3 sequences, roughly a tenth of them seen just once. Sequenced sample: memory (CD45RO+) T cells sorted from blood. These receptors all stem from a woman younger than 30 in good health. Both conserved end residues are part of each CDR3. The D gene is left open where the match is weak. The size field is filled for only some rows; it gives once, few, many or a size class.

J	D	size	V	CDR3	DNA
TRBJ2-3	.	few	TRBV4-3	CASSPSNTDTQYF	TGCGCCAGCAGCCCATCCAACACAGATACGCAGTATTTT
TRBJ2-5	.	few	TRBV7-9	CASSLGTSGQTQYF	TGTGCCAGCAGCTTAGGAACTAGTGGGCAGACCCAGTACTTC
TRBJ2-7	TRBD2	few	TRBV20-1	CSAALTSGIVSYEQYF	TGCAGTGCCGCCTTGACTAGCGGAATAGTATCCTACGAGCAGTACTTC
TRBJ1-5	.	few	TRBV7-8	CASSLVRDQPQHF	TGTGCCAGCAGCTTAGTCAGGGATCAGCCCCAGCATTTT
TRBJ1-1	TRBD1	few	TRBV20-1	CSASGQGLSTEAFF	TGCAGTGCTAGTGGACAGGGGTTGAGCACTGAAGCTTTCTTT
TRBJ2-6	.	.	TRBV4-3	CASSQDSDPGANVLTF	TGCGCCAGCAGCCAAGATTCCGACCCTGGGGCCAACGTCCTGACTTTC
TRBJ2-1	TRBD1	few	TRBV6-2/TRBV6-3	CASSIKGQYNEQFF	TGTGCCAGCAGTATAAAGGGACAGTACAATGAGCAGTTCTTC
TRBJ2-1	.	few	TRBV4-1	CASSQLDYNEQFF	TGCGCCAGCAGCCAGTTGGACTACAATGAGCAGTTCTTC
TRBJ1-1	.	few	TRBV11-2	CASSLQWMNTEAFF	TGTGCCAGCAGCTTACAGTGGATGAACACTGAAGCTTTCTTT
TRBJ1-1	.	few	TRBV20-1	CSARDPSSRLDTEAFF	TGCAGTGCTAGAGACCCCTCTTCCCGCTTGGACACTGAAGCTTTCTTT
TRBJ1-2	TRBD1	many	TRBV20-1	CSAEGDREGNYGYTF	TGCAGTGCGGAGGGGGACAGGGAGGGGAACTATGGCTACACCTTC
TRBJ2-3	TRBD2	few	TRBV5-5	CASSPVAGGSPTQYF	TGTGCCAGCAGCCCCGTAGCGGGGGGATCTCCTACGCAGTATTTT
TRBJ1-6	.	many	TRBV12-3/TRBV12-4	CASSSKANSPLHF	TGTGCCAGCAGTTCAAAGGCAAATTCACCCCTCCACTTT
TRBJ2-4	.	.	TRBV27	CASSLDWARKNIQYF	TGTGCCAGCAGTTTAGACTGGGCTCGGAAAAACATTCAGTACTTC
TRBJ2-7	TRBD2	few	TRBV20-1	CSALGLAGRPYEQYF	TGCAGTGCTCTGGGACTAGCGGGGCGACCCTACGAGCAGTACTTC
TRBJ2-5	.	medium-sized	TRBV2	CASRSQYF	TGTGCCAGCCGTTCCCAGTACTTC
TRBJ2-7	TRBD2	many	TRBV12-3/TRBV12-4	CASSRRGEREHYEQYF	TGTGCCAGCAGTCGCCGAGGGGAGCGGGAGCACTACGAGCAGTACTTC
TRBJ1-1	.	many	TRBV6-5	CASSSEFRRGEAFF	TGTGCCAGCAGTTCAGAATTTCGGAGAGGAGAAGCTTTCTTT
TRBJ2-7	.	.	TRBV9	CASSVGLGSYEQYF	TGTGCCAGCAGCGTCGGACTGGGCTCCTACGAGCAGTACTTC
TRBJ1-4	.	few	TRBV9	CASSVSGANEKLFF	TGTGCCAGCAGCGTATCCGGGGCCAATGAAAAACTGTTTTTT
TRBJ1-6	.	.	TRBV7-2	CASSFVGSNSPLHF	TGTGCCAGCAGCTTCGTGGGATCTAATTCACCCCTCCACTTT
TRBJ1-2	TRBD1	few	TRBV6-2/TRBV6-3	CASSYSKTGRPFGYTF	TGTGCCAGCAGTTACTCAAAGACAGGGCGTCCTTTTGGCTACACCTTC
TRBJ2-4	.	few	TRBV2	CASMVLAKNIQYF	TGTGCCAGCATGGTCCTAGCCAAAAACATTCAGTACTTC
TRBJ2-5	.	few	TRBV10-1	CASSEMGSDQETQYF	TGCGCCAGCAGTGAGATGGGAAGCGACCAAGAGACCCAGTACTTC
TRBJ2-3	.	.	TRBV7-9	CASSVDGYTDTQYF	TGTGCCAGCAGCGTGGACGGGTACACAGATACGCAGTATTTT
TRBJ1-2	.	many	TRBV10-3	CAISGTGDGYTF	TGTGCCATCAGTGGCACAGGTGATGGCTACACCTTC
TRBJ2-1	.	few	TRBV6-2/TRBV6-3	CASSYSKAYNEQFF	TGTGCCAGCAGTTACTCGAAAGCCTACAATGAGCAGTTCTTC
TRBJ2-7	TRBD2	many	TRBV5-1	CASSRHGSSGGYEQYF	TGCGCCAGCAGCCGCCATGGAAGTAGCGGGGGCTACGAGCAGTACTTC
TRBJ2-1	.	.	TRBV2	CASRDTETSYNEQFF	TGTGCCAGCAGAGATACAGAGACCTCCTACAATGAGCAGTTCTTC
TRBJ2-7	TRBD2	medium-sized	TRBV6-2/TRBV6-3	CASSWGLVNSEQYF	TGTGCCAGCAGTTGGGGACTAGTCAACTCCGAGCAGTACTTC
TRBJ1-2	.	few	TRBV12-3/TRBV12-4	CASIRPGHWGYTF	TGTGCCAGCATCCGACCAGGGCATTGGGGCTACACCTTC
TRBJ1-1	.	.	TRBV6-9	CATKEAFF	TGTGCCACCAAAGAGGCTTTCTTT
TRBJ2-7	TRBD2	few	TRBV4-3	CASSQDKAGLTYEQYF	TGCGCCAGCAGCCAAGATAAGGCGGGACTAACCTACGAGCAGTACTTC
TRBJ2-7	TRBD1	.	TRBV11-1	CASSVYRGQGSYEQYF	TGTGCCAGCAGCGTATACAGGGGGCAGGGATCCTACGAGCAGTACTTC
TRBJ2-1	TRBD2	few	TRBV20-1	CSARGGTSGIARRQFF	TGCAGTGCTAGAGGAGGAACTAGCGGGATCGCAAGAAGGCAGTTCTTC
TRBJ2-3	.	.	TRBV11-2	CASSSSERMTDTQYF	TGTGCCAGCAGCTCTTCCGAGCGGATGACAGATACGCAGTATTTT
TRBJ1-1	.	.	TRBV20-1	CSARGGVNTEAFF	TGCAGTGCTAGAGGGGGGGTGAACACTGAAGCTTTCTTT
TRBJ1-1	.	many	TRBV5-1	CASSLPGEAFF	TGCGCCAGCAGCTTGCCTGGTGAAGCTTTCTTT
TRBJ2-3	.	few	TRBV5-1	CASSLNFLRGTDTQYF	TGCGCCAGCAGCTTGAACTTTTTGAGGGGCACAGATACGCAGTATTTT
TRBJ2-5	TRBD2	few	TRBV20-1	CSARRLAGKETQYF	TGCAGTGCTAGAAGACTAGCGGGGAAAGAGACCCAGTACTTC
TRBJ2-1	.	few	TRBV7-2	CASSLRVPGTHGEQFF	TGTGCCAGCAGCTTAAGGGTCCCGGGGACCCACGGTGAGCAGTTCTTC
TRBJ1-5	.	.	TRBV9	CASSADSFGRQPQHF	TGTGCCAGCAGCGCCGACAGTTTCGGGAGACAGCCCCAGCATTTT
TRBJ1-1	.	few	TRBV20-1	CSAGQNTEAFF	TGCAGTGCAGGACAGAACACTGAAGCTTTCTTT
TRBJ1-4	.	few	TRBV5-6	CASSLGSGGLNEKLFF	TGTGCCAGCAGCTTGGGGTCCGGAGGGCTAAATGAAAAACTGTTTTTT
TRBJ2-7	TRBD2	many	TRBV20-1	CSASLAGVPYEQYF	TGCAGTGCCTCCCTAGCGGGAGTCCCCTACGAGCAGTACTTC
TRBJ2-1	TRBD2	.	TRBV7-8	CASSLARTILARYNEQFF	TGTGCCAGCAGCTTAGCCCGAACGATACTAGCGAGATACAATGAGCAGTTCTTC